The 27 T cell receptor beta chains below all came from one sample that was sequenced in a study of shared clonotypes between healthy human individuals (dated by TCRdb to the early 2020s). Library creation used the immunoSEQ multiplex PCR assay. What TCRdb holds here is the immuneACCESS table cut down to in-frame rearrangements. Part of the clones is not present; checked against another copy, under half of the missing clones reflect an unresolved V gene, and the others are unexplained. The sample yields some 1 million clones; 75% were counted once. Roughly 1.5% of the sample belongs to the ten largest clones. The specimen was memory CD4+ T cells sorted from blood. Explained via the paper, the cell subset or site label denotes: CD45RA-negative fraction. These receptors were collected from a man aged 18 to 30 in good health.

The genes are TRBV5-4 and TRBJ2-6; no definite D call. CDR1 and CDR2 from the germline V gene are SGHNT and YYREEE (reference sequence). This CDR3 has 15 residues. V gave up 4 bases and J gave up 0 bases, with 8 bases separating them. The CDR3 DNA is TGTGCCAGCAGCCGCGGAAACTCTGGGGCCAACGTCCTGACTTTC. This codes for CASSRGNSGANVLTF.

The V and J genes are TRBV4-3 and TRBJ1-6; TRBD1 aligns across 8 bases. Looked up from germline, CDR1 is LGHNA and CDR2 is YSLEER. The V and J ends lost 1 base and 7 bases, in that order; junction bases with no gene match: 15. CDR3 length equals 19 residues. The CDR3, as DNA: TGCGCCAGCAGCCAAGGGACAGGGAGTGGGATCGGCGGGAATTCACCCCTCCACTTT. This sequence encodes CASSQGTGSGIGGNSPLHF.

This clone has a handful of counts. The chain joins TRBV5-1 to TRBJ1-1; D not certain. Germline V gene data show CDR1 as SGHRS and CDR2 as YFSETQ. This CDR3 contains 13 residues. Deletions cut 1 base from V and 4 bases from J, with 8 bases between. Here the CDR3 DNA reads TGCGCCAGCAGCTTGAATTCCGGCACTGAAGCTTTCTTT. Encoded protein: CASSLNSGTEAFF.

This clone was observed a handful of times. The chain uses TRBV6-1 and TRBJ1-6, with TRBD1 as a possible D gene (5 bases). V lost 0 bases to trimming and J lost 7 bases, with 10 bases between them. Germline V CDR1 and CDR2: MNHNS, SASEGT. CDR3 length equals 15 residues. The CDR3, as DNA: TGTGCCAGCAGTGAAGCGGCGAGGGGAAATTCACCCCTCCACTTT. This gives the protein CASSEAARGNSPLHF.

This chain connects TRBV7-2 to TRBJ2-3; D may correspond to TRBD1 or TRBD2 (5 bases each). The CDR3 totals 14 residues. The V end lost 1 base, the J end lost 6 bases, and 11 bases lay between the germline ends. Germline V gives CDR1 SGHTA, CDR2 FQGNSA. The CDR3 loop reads CASSLGSWGDTQYF. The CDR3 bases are TGTGCCAGCAGCTTAGGTTCATGGGGGGATACGCAGTATTTT. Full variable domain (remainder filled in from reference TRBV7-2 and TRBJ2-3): GAGVSQSPSNKVTEKGKDVELRCDPISGHTALYWYRQSLGQGLEFLIYFQGNSAPDKSGLPSDRFSAERTGGSVSTLTIQRTQQEDSAVYLCASSLGSWGDTQYFGPGTRLTVL.

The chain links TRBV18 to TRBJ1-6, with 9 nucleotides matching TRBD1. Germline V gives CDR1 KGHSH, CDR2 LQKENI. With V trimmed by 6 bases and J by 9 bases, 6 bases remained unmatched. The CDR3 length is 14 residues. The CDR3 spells CASSPDRGSSPLHF. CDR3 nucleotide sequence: TGTGCCAGCTCTCCAGACAGGGGGAGTTCACCCCTCCACTTT.

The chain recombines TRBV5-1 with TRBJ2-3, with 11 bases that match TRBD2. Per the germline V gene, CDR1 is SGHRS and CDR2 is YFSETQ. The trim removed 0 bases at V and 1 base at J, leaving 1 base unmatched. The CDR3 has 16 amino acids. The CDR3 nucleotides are TGCGCCAGCAGCTTGGCGGGACTAGCGGGCACAGATACGCAGTATTTT. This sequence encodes CASSLAGLAGTDTQYF.

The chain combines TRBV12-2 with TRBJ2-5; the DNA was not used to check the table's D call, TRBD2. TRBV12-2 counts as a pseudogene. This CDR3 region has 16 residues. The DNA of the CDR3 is TGTGCAAGTCGCCCTCGTCAGCGGGGGGGCCAAGAGACCCAGTACTTC. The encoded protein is CASRPRQRGGQETQYF.

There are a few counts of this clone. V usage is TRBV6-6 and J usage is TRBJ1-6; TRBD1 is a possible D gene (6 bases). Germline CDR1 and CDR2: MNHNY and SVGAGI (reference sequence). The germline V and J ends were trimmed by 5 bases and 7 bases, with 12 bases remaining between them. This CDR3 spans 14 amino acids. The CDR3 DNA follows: TGTGCCAGCAGTCTCCAGGGGTCCAATTCACCCCTCCACTTT. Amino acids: CASSLQGSNSPLHF.

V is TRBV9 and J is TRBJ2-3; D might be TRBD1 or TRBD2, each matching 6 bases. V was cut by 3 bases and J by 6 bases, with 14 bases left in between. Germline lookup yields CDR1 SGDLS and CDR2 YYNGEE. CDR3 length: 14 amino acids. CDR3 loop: CASSDPRGADTQYF. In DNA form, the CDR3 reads TGTGCCAGCAGCGACCCGAGGGGGGCTGATACGCAGTATTTT.

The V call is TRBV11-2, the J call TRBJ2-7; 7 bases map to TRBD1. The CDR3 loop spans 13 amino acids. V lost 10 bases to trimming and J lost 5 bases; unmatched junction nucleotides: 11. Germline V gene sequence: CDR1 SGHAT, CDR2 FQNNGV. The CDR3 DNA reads TGTGCCATCGGACAGGCCCCCAACAACGAGCAGTACTTC. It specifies CAIGQAPNNEQYF.

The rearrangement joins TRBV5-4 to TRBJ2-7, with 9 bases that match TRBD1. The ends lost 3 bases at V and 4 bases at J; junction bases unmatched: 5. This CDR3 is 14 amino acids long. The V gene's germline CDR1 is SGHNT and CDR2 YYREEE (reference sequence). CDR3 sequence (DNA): TGTGCCAGCAGCTGGGGACAGGGCATTTACGAGCAGTACTTC. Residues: CASSWGQGIYEQYF.

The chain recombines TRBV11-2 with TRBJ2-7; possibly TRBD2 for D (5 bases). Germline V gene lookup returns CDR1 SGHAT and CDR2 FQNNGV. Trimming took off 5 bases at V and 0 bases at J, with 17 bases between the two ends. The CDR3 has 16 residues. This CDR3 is CASSPMGSGSSYEQYF. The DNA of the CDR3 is TGTGCCAGCAGCCCGATGGGTTCGGGGAGCTCCTACGAGCAGTACTTC.

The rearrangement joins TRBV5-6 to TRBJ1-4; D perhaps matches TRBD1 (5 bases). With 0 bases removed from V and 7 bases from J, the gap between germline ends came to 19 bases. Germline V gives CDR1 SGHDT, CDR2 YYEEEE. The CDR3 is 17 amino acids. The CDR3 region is CASSLGMVGQGGEKLFF. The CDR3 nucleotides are TGTGCCAGCAGCTTGGGCATGGTGGGTCAGGGAGGTGAAAAACTGTTTTTT.

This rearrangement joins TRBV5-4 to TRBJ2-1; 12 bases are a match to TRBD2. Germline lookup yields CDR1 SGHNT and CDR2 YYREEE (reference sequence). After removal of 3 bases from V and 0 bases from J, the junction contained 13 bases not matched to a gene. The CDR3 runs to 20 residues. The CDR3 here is CASSSRGLAGLSSSYNEQFF. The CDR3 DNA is TGTGCCAGCAGCTCGCGCGGACTAGCGGGGCTCTCGAGCTCCTACAATGAGCAGTTCTTC.

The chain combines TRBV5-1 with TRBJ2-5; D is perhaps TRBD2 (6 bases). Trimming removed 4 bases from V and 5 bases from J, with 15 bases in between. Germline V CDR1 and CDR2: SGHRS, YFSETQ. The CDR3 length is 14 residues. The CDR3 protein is CASSPVQGGETQYF. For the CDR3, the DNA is TGCGCCAGCAGCCCGGTGCAGGGAGGTGAGACCCAGTACTTC.

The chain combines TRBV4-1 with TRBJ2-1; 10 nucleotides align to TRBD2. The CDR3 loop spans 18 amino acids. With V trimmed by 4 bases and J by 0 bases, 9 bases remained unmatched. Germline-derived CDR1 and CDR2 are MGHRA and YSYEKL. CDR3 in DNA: TGCGCCAGCAGCCCTTCGGCTAGCGGGGGTAGCTCCTACAATGAGCAGTTCTTC. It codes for CASSPSASGGSSYNEQFF.

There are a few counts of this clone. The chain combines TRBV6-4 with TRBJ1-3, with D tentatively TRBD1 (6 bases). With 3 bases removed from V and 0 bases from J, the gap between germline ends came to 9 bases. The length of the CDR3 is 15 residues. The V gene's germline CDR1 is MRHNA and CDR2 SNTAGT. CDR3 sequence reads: CASSEGGLSGNTIYF. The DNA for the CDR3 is TGTGCCAGCAGTGAAGGGGGACTCTCTGGAAACACCATATATTTT.

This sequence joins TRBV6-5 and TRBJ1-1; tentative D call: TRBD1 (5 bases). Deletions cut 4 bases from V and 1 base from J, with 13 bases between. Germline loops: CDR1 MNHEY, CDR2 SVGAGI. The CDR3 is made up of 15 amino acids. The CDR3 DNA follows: TGTGCCAGCAGTTCCATTGGGGCGGGGAACACTGAAGCTTTCTTT. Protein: CASSSIGAGNTEAFF.

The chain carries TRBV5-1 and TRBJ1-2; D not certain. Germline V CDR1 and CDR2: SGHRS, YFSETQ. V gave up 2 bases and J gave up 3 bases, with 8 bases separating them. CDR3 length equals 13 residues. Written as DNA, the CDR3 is TGCGCCAGCAGCTTTGAGGGAGACTATGGCTACACCTTC. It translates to CASSFEGDYGYTF.

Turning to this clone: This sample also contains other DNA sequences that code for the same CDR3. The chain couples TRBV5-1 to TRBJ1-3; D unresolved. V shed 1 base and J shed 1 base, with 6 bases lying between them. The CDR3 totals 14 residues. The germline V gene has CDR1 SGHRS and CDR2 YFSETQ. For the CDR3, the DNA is TGCGCCAGCAGCTTGAGCTTGTCTGGAAACACCATATATTTT. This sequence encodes CASSLSLSGNTIYF.

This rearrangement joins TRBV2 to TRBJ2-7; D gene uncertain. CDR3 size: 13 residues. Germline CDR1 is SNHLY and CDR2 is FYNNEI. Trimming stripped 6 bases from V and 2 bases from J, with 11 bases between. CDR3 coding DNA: TGTGCCAGCAGCCGAGAGATGACCTACGAGCAGTACTTC. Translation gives CASSREMTYEQYF.

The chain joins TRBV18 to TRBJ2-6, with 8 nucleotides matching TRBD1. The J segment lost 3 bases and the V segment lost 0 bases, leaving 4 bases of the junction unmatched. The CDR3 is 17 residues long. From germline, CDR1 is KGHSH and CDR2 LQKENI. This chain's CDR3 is CASSPPTGAGGANVLTF. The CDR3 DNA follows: TGTGCCAGCTCACCACCGACAGGGGCTGGTGGGGCCAACGTCCTGACTTTC. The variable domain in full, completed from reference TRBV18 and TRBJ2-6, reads NAGVMQNPRHLVRRRGQEARLRCSPMKGHSHVYWYRQLPEEGLKFMVYLQKENIIDESGMPKERFSAEFPKEGPSILRIQQVVRGDSAAYFCASSPPTGAGGANVLTFGAGSRLTVL.

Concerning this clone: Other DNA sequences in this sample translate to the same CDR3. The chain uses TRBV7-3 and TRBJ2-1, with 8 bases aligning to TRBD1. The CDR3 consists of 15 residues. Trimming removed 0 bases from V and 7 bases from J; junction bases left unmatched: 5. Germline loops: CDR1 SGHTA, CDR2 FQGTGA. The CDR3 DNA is TGTGCCAGCAGCTTAACCCAGGGGGCGCGTAATGAGCAGTTCTTC. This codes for CASSLTQGARNEQFF.

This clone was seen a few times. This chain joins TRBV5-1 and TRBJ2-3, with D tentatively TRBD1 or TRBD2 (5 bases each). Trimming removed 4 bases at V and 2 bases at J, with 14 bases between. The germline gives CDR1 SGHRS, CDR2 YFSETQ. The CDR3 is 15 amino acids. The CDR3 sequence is CASSRDRPNTDTQYF. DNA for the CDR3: TGCGCCAGCAGCCGGGACCGACCCAACACAGATACGCAGTATTTT.

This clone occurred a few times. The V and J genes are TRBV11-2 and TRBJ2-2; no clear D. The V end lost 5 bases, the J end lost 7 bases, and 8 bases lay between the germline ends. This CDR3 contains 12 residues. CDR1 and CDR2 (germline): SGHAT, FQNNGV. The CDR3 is CASSREVGELFF. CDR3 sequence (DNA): TGTGCCAGCAGCCGCGAAGTCGGGGAGCTGTTTTTT. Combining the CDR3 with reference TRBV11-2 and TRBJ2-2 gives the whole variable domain EAGVAQSPRYKIIEKRQSVAFWCNPISGHATLYWYQQILGQGPKLLIQFQNNGVVDDSQLPKDRFSAERLKGVDSTLKIQPAKLEDSAVYLCASSREVGELFFGEGSRLTVL.

CDR3 loop: CASGPSGFYGYTF. For the CDR3, the DNA is TGTGCCAGCGGGCCCTCGGGGTTTTATGGCTACACCTTC. The J gene is TRBJ1-2, the V gene TRBV28; D is ambiguous. Trimming cost V 8 bases and J 5 bases, with 15 bases left between them. Looked up from germline, CDR1 is MDHEN and CDR2 is SYDVKM. CDR3 length: 13 amino acids.